These 3 T cell receptor beta chains share one sample of origin, sequenced in a study of blood T cell repertoires in COVID-19. Generated by immunoSEQ multiplex PCR, the TCRdb table keeps only in-frame clones and is missing some. Found here are 200,000 to 250,000 clones, 80% to 90% of them singletons; the top ten hold approximately 8%. Sequencing used peripheral blood. All receptors come from a woman aged 50 to 60 with active or convalescent COVID-19.

The CDR3 DNA reads TGTGCCAGCAGTTTCACACTACTGACCGGGGAGCTGTTTTTT. As protein: CASSFTLLTGELFF. This sequence joins TRBV27 and TRBJ2-2; D gene unclear. CDR1 is MNHEY and CDR2 is SMNVEV in the germline V gene (reference sequence). V was clipped by 3 bases and J by 5 bases, with 10 bases between them. This CDR3 contains 14 residues.

The rearrangement links TRBV7-9 to TRBJ2-7, with D maybe TRBD2 (6 bases). V dropped 1 base and J dropped 3 bases, with 10 bases sitting between them. Germline V lookup: CDR1 SEHNR, CDR2 FQNEAQ (reference sequence). CDR3 length equals 14 residues. The CDR3 bases are TGTGCCAGCAGCTTAGGTAGCGGAGGCTACGAGCAGTACTTC. It codes for CASSLGSGGYEQYF.

The CDR3 protein is CASSQRQGGNYGYTF. In nucleotides, the CDR3 is TGTGCCAGCAGCCAACGGCAGGGGGGAAACTATGGCTACACCTTC. V gene TRBV7-9 combines with J gene TRBJ1-2, with 7 bases identical to TRBD1. V was pared by 5 bases and J by 2 bases, with 8 bases of the junction left unmatched. Germline values: CDR1 SEHNR, CDR2 FQNEAQ (reference sequence). This CDR3 comprises 15 residues.